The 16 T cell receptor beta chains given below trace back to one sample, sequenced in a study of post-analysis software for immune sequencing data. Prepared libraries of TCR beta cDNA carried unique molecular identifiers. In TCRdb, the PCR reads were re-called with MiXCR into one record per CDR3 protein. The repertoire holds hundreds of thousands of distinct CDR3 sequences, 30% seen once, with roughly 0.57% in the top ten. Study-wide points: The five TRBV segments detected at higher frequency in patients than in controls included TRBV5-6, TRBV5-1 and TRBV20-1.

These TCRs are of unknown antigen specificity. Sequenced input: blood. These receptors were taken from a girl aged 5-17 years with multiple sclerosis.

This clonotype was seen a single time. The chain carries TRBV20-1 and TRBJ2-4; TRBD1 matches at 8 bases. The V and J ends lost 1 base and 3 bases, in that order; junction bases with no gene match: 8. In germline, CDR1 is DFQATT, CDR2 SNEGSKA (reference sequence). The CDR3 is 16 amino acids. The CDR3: CSARVKQGEVKNIQYF. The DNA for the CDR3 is TGCAGTGCTAGAGTAAAACAGGGGGAAGTCAAAAACATTCAGTACTTC.

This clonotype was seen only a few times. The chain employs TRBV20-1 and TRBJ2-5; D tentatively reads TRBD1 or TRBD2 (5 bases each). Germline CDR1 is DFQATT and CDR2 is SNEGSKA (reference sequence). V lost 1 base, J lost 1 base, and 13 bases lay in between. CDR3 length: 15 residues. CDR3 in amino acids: CSARVPPGLQETQYF. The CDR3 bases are TGCAGTGCTAGAGTCCCCCCGGGGCTCCAAGAGACCCAGTACTTC.

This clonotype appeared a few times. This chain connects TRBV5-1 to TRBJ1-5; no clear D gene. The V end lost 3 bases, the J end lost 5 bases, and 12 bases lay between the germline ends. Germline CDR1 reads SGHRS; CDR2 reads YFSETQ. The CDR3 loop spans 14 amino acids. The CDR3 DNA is TGCGCCAGCAGCTCTGGAGAAGACCATCAGCCCCAGCATTTT. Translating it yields CASSSGEDHQPQHF.

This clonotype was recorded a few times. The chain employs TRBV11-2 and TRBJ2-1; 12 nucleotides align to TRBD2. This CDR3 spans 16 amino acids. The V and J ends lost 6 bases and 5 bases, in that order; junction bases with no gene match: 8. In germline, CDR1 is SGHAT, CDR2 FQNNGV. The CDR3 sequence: CASSLGLAGGDNEQFF. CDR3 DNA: TGTGCCAGCAGTTTGGGACTAGCGGGCGGGGACAATGAGCAGTTCTTC.

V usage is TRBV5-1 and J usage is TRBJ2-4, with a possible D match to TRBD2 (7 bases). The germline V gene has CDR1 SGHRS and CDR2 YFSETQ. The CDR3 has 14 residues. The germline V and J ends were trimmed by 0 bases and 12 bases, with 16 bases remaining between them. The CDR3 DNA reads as TGCGCCAGCAGCTTGGAGGCGGGGAGGGACACTCAGTACTTC. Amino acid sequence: CASSLEAGRDTQYF.

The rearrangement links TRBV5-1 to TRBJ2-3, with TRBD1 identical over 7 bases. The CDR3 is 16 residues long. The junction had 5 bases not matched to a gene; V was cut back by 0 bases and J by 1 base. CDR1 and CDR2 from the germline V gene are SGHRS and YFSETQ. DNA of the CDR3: TGCGCCAGCAGCTTGGGGACAGGAGTCGGCACAGATACGCAGTATTTT. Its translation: CASSLGTGVGTDTQYF.

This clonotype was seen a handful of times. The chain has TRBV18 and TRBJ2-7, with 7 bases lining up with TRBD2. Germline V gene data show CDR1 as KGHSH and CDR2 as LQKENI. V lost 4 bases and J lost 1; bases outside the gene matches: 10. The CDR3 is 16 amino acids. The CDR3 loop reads CASSLPAGAPSYEQYF. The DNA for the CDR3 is TGTGCCAGCTCACTTCCGGCGGGAGCACCTTCCTACGAGCAGTACTTC.

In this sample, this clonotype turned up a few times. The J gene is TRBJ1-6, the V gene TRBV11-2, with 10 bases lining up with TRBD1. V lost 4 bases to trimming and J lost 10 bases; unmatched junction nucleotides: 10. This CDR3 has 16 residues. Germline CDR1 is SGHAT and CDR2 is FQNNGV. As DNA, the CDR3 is TGTGCCAGCAGCTCACTCCGGGACAGGGGCGGCTCACCCCTCCACTTT. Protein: CASSSLRDRGGSPLHF.

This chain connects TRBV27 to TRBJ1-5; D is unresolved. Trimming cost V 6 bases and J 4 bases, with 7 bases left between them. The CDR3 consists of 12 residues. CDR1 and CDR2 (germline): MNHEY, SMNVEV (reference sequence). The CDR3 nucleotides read TGTGCCAGCAGGGCACTGAATCAGCCCCAGCATTTT. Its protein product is CASRALNQPQHF.

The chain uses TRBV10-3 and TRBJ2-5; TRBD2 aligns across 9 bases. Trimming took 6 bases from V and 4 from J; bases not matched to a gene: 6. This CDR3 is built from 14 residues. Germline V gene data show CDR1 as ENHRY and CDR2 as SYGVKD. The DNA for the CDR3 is TGTGCCATCAGCGTAGCGGGAGTGGGAGAGACCCAGTACTTC. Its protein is CAISVAGVGETQYF.

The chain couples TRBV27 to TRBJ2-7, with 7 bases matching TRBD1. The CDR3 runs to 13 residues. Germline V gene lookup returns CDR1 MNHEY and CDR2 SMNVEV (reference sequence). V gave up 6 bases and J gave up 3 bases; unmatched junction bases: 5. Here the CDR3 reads CASRRTGRYEQYF. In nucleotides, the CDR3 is TGTGCCAGCAGACGGACAGGACGCTACGAGCAGTACTTC.

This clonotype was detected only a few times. CDR3 nucleotides: TGTGCCAGCAGCCCCTTTTTACAAGAGACCCAGTACTTC. Translating it yields CASSPFLQETQYF. V and J are TRBV7-2 and TRBJ2-5, with unresolved D. The CDR3 is 13 amino acids. V was trimmed by 5 bases and J by 2 bases, leaving 9 bases between them. Germline V gives CDR1 SGHTA, CDR2 FQGNSA.

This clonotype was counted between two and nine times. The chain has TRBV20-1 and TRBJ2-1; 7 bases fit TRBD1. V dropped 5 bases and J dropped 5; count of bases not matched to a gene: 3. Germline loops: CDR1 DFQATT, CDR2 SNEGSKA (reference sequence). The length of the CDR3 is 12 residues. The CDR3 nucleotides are TGCAGTGCTCCGGGACAGAACAATGAGCAGTTCTTC. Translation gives CSAPGQNNEQFF.

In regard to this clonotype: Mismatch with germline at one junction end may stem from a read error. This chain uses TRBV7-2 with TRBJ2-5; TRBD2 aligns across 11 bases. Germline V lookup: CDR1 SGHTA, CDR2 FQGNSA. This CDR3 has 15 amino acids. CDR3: CASSYSGGVEETQYF. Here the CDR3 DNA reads TGTGCTAGCAGCTATAGCGGGGGGGTCGAAGAGACCCAGTACTTC. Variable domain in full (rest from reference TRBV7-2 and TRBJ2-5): GAGVSQSPSNKVTEKGKDVELRCDPISGHTALYWYRQSLGQGLEFLIYFQGNSAPDKSGLPSDRFSAERTGGSVSTLTIQRTQQEDSAVYLCASSYSGGVEETQYFGPGTRLLVL.

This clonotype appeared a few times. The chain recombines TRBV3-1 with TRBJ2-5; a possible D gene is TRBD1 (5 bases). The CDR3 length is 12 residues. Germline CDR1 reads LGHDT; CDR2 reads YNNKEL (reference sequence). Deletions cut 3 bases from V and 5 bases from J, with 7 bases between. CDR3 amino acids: CASSHRVETQYF. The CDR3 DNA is TGTGCCAGCAGCCACAGGGTGGAGACCCAGTACTTC.

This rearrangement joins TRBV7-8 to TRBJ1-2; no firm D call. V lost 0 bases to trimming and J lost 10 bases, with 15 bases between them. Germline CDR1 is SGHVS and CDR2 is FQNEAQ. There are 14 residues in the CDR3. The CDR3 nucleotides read TGTGCCAGCAGCTTAGCAGGGATGGCTGATGACTACACCTTC. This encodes CASSLAGMADDYTF.